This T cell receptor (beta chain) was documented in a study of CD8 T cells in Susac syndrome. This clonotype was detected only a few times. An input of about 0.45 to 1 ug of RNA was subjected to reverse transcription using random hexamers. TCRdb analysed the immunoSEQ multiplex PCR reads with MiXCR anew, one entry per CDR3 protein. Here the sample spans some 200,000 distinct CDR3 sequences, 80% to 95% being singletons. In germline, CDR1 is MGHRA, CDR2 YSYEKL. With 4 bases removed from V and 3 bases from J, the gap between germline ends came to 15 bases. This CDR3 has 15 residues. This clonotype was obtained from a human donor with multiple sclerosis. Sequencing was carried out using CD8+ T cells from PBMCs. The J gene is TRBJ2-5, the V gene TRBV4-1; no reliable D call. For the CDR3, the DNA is TGCGCCAGCAGCCCTTCGGTGTTATTGGAAGAGACCCAGTACTTC. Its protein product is CASSPSVLLEETQYF.